These 10 T cell receptor beta chains were sequenced from one sample in a study of blood T cells in healthy people across ages. Sample-barcoded 5' priming and a J-beta primer mix drove a second PCR of roughly 6 to 12 cycles. MiXCR, applied by TCRdb to the 5' RACE reads, yields one record per CDR3 protein. The data contain 730,000 or so distinct CDR3 sequences, around two fifths of them singletons. The sequenced sample consisted of blood. These receptors all come from a man at least 80 years old in good health.

This rearrangement joins TRBV3-1 to TRBJ2-5, with TRBD2 matching over 14 bases. The germline gives CDR1 LGHDT, CDR2 YNNKEL (reference sequence). V dropped 1 base and J dropped 2; count of bases not matched to a gene: 6. The CDR3 has 18 amino acids. The CDR3 DNA follows: TGTGCCAGCAGCCAAGGTGGACTAGCGGGAGGTCGACAAGAGACCCAGTACTTC. Translated: CASSQGGLAGGRQETQYF.

This clonotype has just a few counts. V gene TRBV27 combines with J gene TRBJ2-5, with 8 bases lining up with TRBD2. This CDR3 has 14 amino acids. V lost 4 bases and J lost 2; bases outside the gene matches: 3. The V gene's germline CDR1 is MNHEY and CDR2 SMNVEV (reference sequence). CDR3 residues: CASSYSGMQETQYF. For the CDR3, the DNA is TGTGCCAGCAGTTATAGCGGGATGCAAGAGACCCAGTACTTC.

The chain uses TRBV12-3 or TRBV12-4 and TRBJ2-7; D may be TRBD2 (6 bases). V dropped 2 bases and J dropped 7 bases, with 33 bases sitting between them. The CDR3 contains 20 residues. The CDR3 sequence is CASSLRRKGGVGADYNEQYF. CDR3 sequence (DNA): TGTGCCAGCAGTTTAAGGAGGAAAGGAGGGGTTGGGGCGGATTACAATGAGCAGTACTTC.

V usage is TRBV20-1 and J usage is TRBJ2-5; 9 nucleotides agree with TRBD1. The better agreement between TRBJ2-7 and the DNA end casts doubt on the J call. From germline, CDR1 is DFQATT and CDR2 SNEGSKA (reference sequence). There are 15 residues in the CDR3. The CDR3 sequence is CSARAQDRGVYEQYF. In DNA form, the CDR3 reads TGCAGTGCTAGAGCCCAGGACAGGGGAGTATACGAGCAGTACTTC.

The gene calls are TRBV20-1 and TRBJ2-7, with 10 nucleotides matching TRBD2. V lost 1 base and J lost 5; bases outside the gene matches: 8. Germline values: CDR1 DFQATT, CDR2 SNEGSKA (reference sequence). The CDR3 runs to 15 residues. CDR3 residues: CSARVRAGGRNEQYF. The CDR3 DNA reads as TGCAGTGCTAGAGTTCGAGCGGGAGGGCGGAACGAGCAGTACTTC.

This rearrangement joins TRBV20-1 to TRBJ2-1; D might be TRBD2 (5 bases). Per germline, CDR1 DFQATT and CDR2 SNEGSKA (reference sequence). V gave up 6 bases and J gave up 0 bases, with 9 bases separating them. This CDR3 has 13 amino acids. DNA for the CDR3: TGCAGTGCCGATCGGGGCTCCTACAATGAGCAGTTCTTC. It encodes CSADRGSYNEQFF.

This clonotype was detected many times. The chain couples TRBV7-2 to TRBJ1-2; TRBD1 matches at 8 bases. The CDR3 spans 13 residues. Trimming removed 5 bases from V and 8 bases from J; junction bases left unmatched: 7. Germline CDR1 and CDR2: SGHTA and FQGNSA. The DNA for the CDR3 is TGTGCCAGCAGCCTTGGACAGGGTTGGGGCTACACCTTC. Amino acids: CASSLGQGWGYTF.

The V call is TRBV7-9, the J call TRBJ2-5, with 11 positions matching TRBD1. This CDR3 spans 13 amino acids. Per the germline V gene, CDR1 is SEHNR and CDR2 is FQNEAQ (reference sequence). V was clipped by 8 bases and J by 5 bases; unmatched bases: 4. The CDR3 region is CASVDRGPETQYF. The CDR3 DNA reads as TGTGCCAGCGTGGACAGGGGGCCGGAGACCCAGTACTTC.

The chain employs TRBV20-1 and TRBJ1-2, with D hard to call. CDR3 length: 13 amino acids. The germline CDR1 and CDR2 sequences are DFQATT and SNEGSKA (reference sequence). The V end lost 5 bases, the J end lost 8 bases, and 18 bases lay between the germline ends. CDR3 residues: CSADLVPAGGYTF. The CDR3 region has the DNA TGCAGTGCTGACCTGGTCCCGGCGGGCGGCTACACCTTC.

The V call is TRBV5-1, the J call TRBJ1-1, with D uncertain. Germline lookup yields CDR1 SGHRS and CDR2 YFSETQ. This CDR3 spans 13 amino acids. Trimming cost V 2 bases and J 6 bases, with 11 bases left between them. CDR3 in DNA: TGCGCCAGCAGCTTTATGGGGTGGCCTGAAGCTTTCTTT. It is translated as CASSFMGWPEAFF.